This TCR beta chain was found in a study of metastatic and nonmetastatic thyroid tumors (dated by TCRdb to between 2020 and 2021). For the wider study: Repertoires were compared across peripheral blood and tumor or nodule tissue samples from malignant and benign thyroid patients. Overall results and qualifications from the work: In both blood and tumor samples, TCR beta diversity was reported to be significantly higher in malignant tumors than in benign nodules.

This clone was observed at least ten times. It has no known antigen specificity. There are no base qualities to consult, and no much larger clone falls within one base. No patient had received any treatment before thyroid surgery. Patient clinical samples collected from about 2011 to 2019 were retrospectively analysed using T-cell receptor beta sequencing. The CDR3 runs 13 residues from the cysteine to the phenylalanine. The entry retains the CDR3 DNA only, 39 bases that are in frame from base 1. The trim is 4 bases for V and 6 bases for J, with a gap of 11 bases between the germline ends. The germline V gene encodes CDR1 KGHDR and CDR2 SFDVKD. Library generation was performed with PCR. Instrument used: Illumina HiSeq 4000. High-throughput sequencing was used to profile the TCR beta-chain CDR3 region of each patient. The paper's data handling went like this. Drawing on CDR3 differences between clinicopathological groups, the researchers built a classifier meant to tell apart patients with distant-metastatic papillary thyroid cancer. Repertoire diversity was assessed with the Shannon index, and tumor-blood repertoire similarity with the Morisita-Horn index. TCRdb reworked the public reads: Q25 trimming with fastp, MiXCR clone assembly, productive beta chains retained. The V and J calls here are based on TCRdb, not the publication. The sample records about 62,000 clones, approximately 4.1% of which are singletons. The ten largest clones represent 20% to 25% of the sample.

Sequenced sample: blood. The receptor's source is a female donor with papillary thyroid cancer or a benign thyroid nodule (not recorded which). Some clones in this sample may be carry-over from other donors' samples. Recombination linked TRBV24-1 to TRBJ1-2; no confident D gene assignment can be made. In nucleotide form, the sequence is TGTGCCACCAGTGACACAATTAGTCATGGCTACACCTTC. This translates into CATSDTISHGYTF.